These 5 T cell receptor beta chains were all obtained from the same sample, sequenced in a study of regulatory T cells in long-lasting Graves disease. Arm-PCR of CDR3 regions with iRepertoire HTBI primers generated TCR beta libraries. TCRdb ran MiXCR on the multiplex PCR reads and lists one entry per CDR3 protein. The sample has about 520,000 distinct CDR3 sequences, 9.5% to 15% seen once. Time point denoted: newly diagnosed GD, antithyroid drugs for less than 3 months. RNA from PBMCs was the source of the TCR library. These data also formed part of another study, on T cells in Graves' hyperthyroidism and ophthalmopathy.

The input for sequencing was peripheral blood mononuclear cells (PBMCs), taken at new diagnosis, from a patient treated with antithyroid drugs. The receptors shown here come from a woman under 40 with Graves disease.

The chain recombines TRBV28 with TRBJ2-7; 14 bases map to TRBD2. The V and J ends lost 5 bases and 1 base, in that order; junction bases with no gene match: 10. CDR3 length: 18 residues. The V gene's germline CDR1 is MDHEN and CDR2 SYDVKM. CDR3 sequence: CASSISGTSGSRSYEQYF. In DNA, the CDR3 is TGTGCCAGCAGTATCTCCGGGACTAGCGGGAGTAGGTCCTACGAGCAGTACTTC.

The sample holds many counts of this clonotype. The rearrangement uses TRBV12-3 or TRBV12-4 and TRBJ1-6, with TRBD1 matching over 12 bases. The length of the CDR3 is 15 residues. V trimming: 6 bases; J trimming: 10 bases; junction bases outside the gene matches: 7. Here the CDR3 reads CASRPGTGGGSPLHF. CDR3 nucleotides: TGTGCCAGCAGGCCAGGGACAGGGGGCGGCTCACCCCTCCACTTT.

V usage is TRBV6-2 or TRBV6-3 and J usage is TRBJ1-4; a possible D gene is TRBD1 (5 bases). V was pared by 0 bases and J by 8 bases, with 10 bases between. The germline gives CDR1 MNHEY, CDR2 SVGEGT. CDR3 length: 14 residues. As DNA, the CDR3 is TGTGCCAGCAGTTACTCGGGGGGGGGGGAAAAACTGTTTTTT. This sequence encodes CASSYSGGGEKLFF.

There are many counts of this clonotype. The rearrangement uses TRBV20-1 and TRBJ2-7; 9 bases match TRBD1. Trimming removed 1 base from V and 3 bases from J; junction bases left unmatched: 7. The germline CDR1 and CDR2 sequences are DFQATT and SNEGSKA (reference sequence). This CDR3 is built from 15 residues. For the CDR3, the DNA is TGCAGTGCTAGAGTATCCGGGACAGGGCGCTACGAGCAGTACTTC. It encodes CSARVSGTGRYEQYF.

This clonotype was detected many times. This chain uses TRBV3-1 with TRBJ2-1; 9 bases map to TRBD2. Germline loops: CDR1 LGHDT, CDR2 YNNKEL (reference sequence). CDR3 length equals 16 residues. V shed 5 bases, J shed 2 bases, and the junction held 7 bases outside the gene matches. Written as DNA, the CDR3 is TGTGCCAGCAGCTTTAGCGGGAGAGGGGCCTACAATGAGCAGTTCTTC. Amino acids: CASSFSGRGAYNEQFF.